This entry is about one TCR beta chain. Its antigen remains unidentified. These data are taken from a study of CD8 T cells in ankylosing spondylitis. Study outcomes and limitations: Some of the motif variants had earlier been found in reactive arthritis patients' fluid and blood. Significant enrichment of disease-linked clones was reported in matched ankylosing spondylitis synovial fluid. Disease-linked clones proved CD8+ and comparatively uncommon in peripheral blood. Seemingly distinctive of ankylosing spondylitis blood was a TCR beta motif formed by eight highly homologous variants.

For TCR beta, libraries came from quantitative 5'-RACE with molecular barcodes. TCRdb passed the 5' RACE reads through MiXCR, listing each CDR3 protein once. The sample yields roughly 300,000 distinct CDR3 sequences, roughly 8% seen once. The junction had 2 bases not matched to a gene; V was cut back by 3 bases and J by 1 base. Germline assignment: CDR1 SGDLS and CDR2 YYNGEE. There are 15 residues in the CDR3. This chain connects TRBV9 to TRBJ2-3; TRBD2 matches at 10 bases. Sequenced sample: blood, either unsorted or a sorted T cell fraction (not recorded which). The origin of this receptor is a male donor with ankylosing spondylitis. CDR3 nucleotide sequence: TGTGCCAGCAGCGCTAGCGGGAGTGGCACAGATACGCAGTATTTT. Amino acid sequence: CASSASGSGTDTQYF.